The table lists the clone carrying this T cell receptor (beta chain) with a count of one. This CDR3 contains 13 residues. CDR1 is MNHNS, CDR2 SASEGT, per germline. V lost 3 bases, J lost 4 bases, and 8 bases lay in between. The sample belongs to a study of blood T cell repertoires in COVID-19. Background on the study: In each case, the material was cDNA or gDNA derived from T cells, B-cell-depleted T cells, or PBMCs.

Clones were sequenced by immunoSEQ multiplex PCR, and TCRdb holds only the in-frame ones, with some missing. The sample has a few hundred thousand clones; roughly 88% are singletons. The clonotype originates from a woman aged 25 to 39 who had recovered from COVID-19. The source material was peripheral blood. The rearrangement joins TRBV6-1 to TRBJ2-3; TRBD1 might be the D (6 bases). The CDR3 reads CASSETGPDTQYF. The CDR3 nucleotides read TGTGCCAGCAGTGAGACAGGCCCAGATACGCAGTATTTT.